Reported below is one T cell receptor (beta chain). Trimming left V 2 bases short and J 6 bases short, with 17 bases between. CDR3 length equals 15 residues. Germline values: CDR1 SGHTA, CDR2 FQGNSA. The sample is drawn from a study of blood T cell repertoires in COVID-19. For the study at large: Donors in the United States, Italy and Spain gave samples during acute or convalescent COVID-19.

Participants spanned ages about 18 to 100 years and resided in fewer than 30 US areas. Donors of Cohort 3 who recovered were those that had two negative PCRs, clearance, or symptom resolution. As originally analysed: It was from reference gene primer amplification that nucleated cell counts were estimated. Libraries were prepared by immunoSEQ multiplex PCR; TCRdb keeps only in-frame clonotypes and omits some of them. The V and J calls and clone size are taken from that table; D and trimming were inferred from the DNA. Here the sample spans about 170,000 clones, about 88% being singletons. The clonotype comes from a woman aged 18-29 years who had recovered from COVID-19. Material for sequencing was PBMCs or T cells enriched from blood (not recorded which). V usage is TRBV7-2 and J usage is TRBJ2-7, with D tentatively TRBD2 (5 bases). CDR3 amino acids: CASSLLRRGLGEQYF. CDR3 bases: TGTGCCAGCAGCTTACTCAGGAGAGGGTTAGGCGAGCAGTACTTC.